Detailed here is one T cell receptor (beta chain). Only in-frame clones appear in the TCRdb table, and some are missing; sequencing was by immunoSEQ multiplex PCR. The table lists 250,000 to 300,000 clones, approximately 94% of them singletons. The sample originates from a study of T cell responses to AZD1222 COVID-19 vaccine. The V gene end was trimmed by 5 bases and the J gene end by 2 bases; junction bases not matched to a gene: 8. Germline V lookup: CDR1 SNHLY, CDR2 FYNNEI. The CDR3 totals 17 residues. The chain combines TRBV2 with TRBJ2-3; 12 nucleotides match TRBD2. Sequencing used peripheral blood, obtained 28 days after the second AZD1222 dose. The source of this sequence is an adult who received the AZD1222 COVID-19 vaccine. The chain's CDR3 is CASSPLLAGGSTDTQYF. CDR3 DNA sequence: TGTGCCAGCAGTCCCCTCCTAGCGGGGGGGTCCACAGATACGCAGTATTTT.